This T cell receptor beta chain was retrieved from a study of blood T cell repertoires in COVID-19. Study background: T cells, B-cell-depleted T cells, or PBMCs supplied cDNA or gDNA.

As processed by the authors: Using reference gene primer amplification, nucleated cell counts were estimated. The method was immunoSEQ multiplex PCR; TCRdb's version includes in-frame clones alone and lacks a portion of them. V and J calls and clone size are given by that table; D and trimming were obtained from the DNA. The table records some 100,000 clones, roughly 86% of them present only once. This clone appeared once. The V end was cut by 4 bases, the J end by 5 bases, with 12 bases between. Per germline, CDR1 SGHRS and CDR2 YFSETQ. This CDR3 contains 13 residues. Sequencing input: peripheral blood. The J gene is TRBJ1-2, the V gene TRBV5-1; D is perhaps TRBD1 (6 bases). The sequence derives from a man aged 45-60 years with acute or convalescent COVID-19. CDR3 protein: CASSRGAEYGYTF. As DNA, the CDR3 is TGCGCCAGCAGCCGGGGGGCGGAGTATGGCTACACCTTC.